The 23 T cell receptor beta chains in this list originate from one sample, sequenced in a study of T cells in localized non-small cell lung cancer. This table comes from immunoSEQ multiplex PCR, and its TCRdb copy is limited to in-frame clones, with some not included. The table shows around 41,000 clones, with around 83% occurring only once. Specimen: PBMCs, collected before any cancer treatment. These receptors came from a man aged 35-69 years with stage II lung adenocarcinoma.

This chain connects TRBV10-3 to TRBJ2-7; no firm D call. The CDR3 sequence is 12 residues long. CDR1 ENHRY and CDR2 SYGVKD come from the germline V gene. V shed 0 bases and J shed 6 bases, with 6 bases lying between them. As DNA, the CDR3 is TGTGCCATCAGTGAGTCGATAGGCGAGCAGTACTTC. Its protein product is CAISESIGEQYF.

The chain recombines TRBV11-1 with TRBJ2-1; D possibly corresponds to TRBD2 (5 bases). Germline values: CDR1 SGHAT, CDR2 FQDESV (reference sequence). The CDR3 consists of 13 residues. Trimming shortened V by 5 bases and J by 6 bases, and 11 bases separated the two germline ends. The CDR3 spells CASSLSELNEQFF. In nucleotides, the CDR3 is TGTGCCAGCAGCCTTAGCGAACTCAATGAGCAGTTCTTC.

The J gene is TRBJ1-2, the V gene TRBV5-1, with TRBD1 identical over 12 bases. Germline V gene data show CDR1 as SGHRS and CDR2 as YFSETQ. This CDR3 has 16 amino acids. Trimming removed 4 bases from V and 7 bases from J; junction bases left unmatched: 11. The CDR3 nucleotides are TGCGCCAGCAGCGACCCCGGGACAGGGGGCTTGGGTGGCTACACCTTC. This translates into CASSDPGTGGLGGYTF. Complete variable domain (other parts from reference TRBV5-1 and TRBJ1-2): KAGVTQTPRYLIKTRGQQVTLSCSPISGHRSVSWYQQTPGQGLQFLFEYFSETQRNKGNFPGRFSGRQFSNSRSEMNVSTLELGDSALYLCASSDPGTGGLGGYTFGSGTRLTVV.

In this sample, this clone turned up a few times. V is TRBV19 and J is TRBJ2-6; D is unresolved. This CDR3 contains 14 residues. Germline assignment: CDR1 LNHDA and CDR2 SQIVND (reference sequence). The germline V and J ends were trimmed by 3 bases and 1 base, with 4 bases remaining between them. The CDR3 spells CASSIHSGANVLTF. CDR3 DNA: TGTGCCAGTAGTATCCATTCTGGGGCCAACGTCCTGACTTTC. Full variable domain (rest looked up from reference TRBV19 and TRBJ2-6): DGGITQSPKYLFRKEGQNVTLSCEQNLNHDAMYWYRQDPGQGLRLIYYSQIVNDFQKGDIAEGYSVSREKKESFPLTVTSAQKNPTAFYLCASSIHSGANVLTFGAGSRLTVL.

The V call is TRBV2, the J call TRBJ1-2, with 9 nucleotides matching TRBD1. Per the germline V gene, CDR1 is SNHLY and CDR2 is FYNNEI. The ends lost 4 bases at V and 6 bases at J; junction bases unmatched: 9. The CDR3 has 15 residues. CDR3 residues: CASSGVGQGNDGYTF. CDR3 nucleotides: TGTGCCAGCAGTGGAGTGGGACAGGGCAACGATGGCTACACCTTC.

This clone was observed a few times. V and J are TRBV9 and TRBJ2-7; D is perhaps TRBD2 (6 bases). The CDR3 spans 13 residues. CDR1 is SGDLS, CDR2 YYNGEE, per germline. V gave up 0 bases and J gave up 7 bases, with 11 bases separating them. As DNA, the CDR3 is TGTGCCAGCAGCGTAGGGCCTAGCGCAGAGCAGTACTTC. This translates into CASSVGPSAEQYF.

The rearrangement joins TRBV6-1 to TRBJ1-4, with TRBD1 matching over 7 bases. The V segment lost 6 bases and the J segment 7 bases; nucleotides outside the gene matches: 8. Germline lookup yields CDR1 MNHNS and CDR2 SASEGT. The CDR3 loop spans 14 amino acids. Written as DNA, the CDR3 is TGTGCCAGCAGAAGCGGACAGGTTACTGAAAAACTGTTTTTT. It translates to CASRSGQVTEKLFF.

This clone has just a few counts. The chain recombines TRBV6-6 with TRBJ2-1; D unclear. With 4 bases removed from V and 9 bases from J, the gap between germline ends came to 19 bases. The CDR3 runs to 15 residues. In germline, CDR1 is MNHNY, CDR2 SVGAGI (reference sequence). CDR3 sequence: CASSFTKPEVGEQFF. The CDR3 coding sequence is TGTGCCAGCAGTTTCACCAAACCGGAAGTTGGTGAGCAGTTCTTC.

This clone was picked up one time. The genes are TRBV2 and TRBJ1-1; D uncertain. The CDR3 consists of 13 residues. Germline values: CDR1 SNHLY, CDR2 FYNNEI. V shed 8 bases and J shed 1 base, with 11 bases lying between them. CDR3 in amino acids: CASLAQQNTEAFF. The CDR3 bases are TGTGCCAGCTTGGCACAGCAGAACACTGAAGCTTTCTTT.

V gene TRBV5-1 combines with J gene TRBJ2-3, with unresolved D. Trimming removed 4 bases from V and 0 bases from J, with 15 bases in between. The CDR3 runs 16 residues. Germline V lookup: CDR1 SGHRS, CDR2 YFSETQ. This CDR3 reads CASSLVLGGSTDTQYF. The DNA of the CDR3 is TGCGCCAGCAGCCTCGTGCTTGGCGGAAGCACAGATACGCAGTATTTT.

This sequence joins TRBV19 and TRBJ1-1; TRBD1 matches 8 bases. This CDR3 comprises 15 residues. Germline CDR1 is LNHDA and CDR2 is SQIVND (reference sequence). Trimming cost V 2 bases and J 5 bases; bases outside gene matches: 7. For the CDR3, the DNA is TGTGCCAGTAGTATATCGACAGGGGTATTGACTGAAGCTTTCTTT. Residues: CASSISTGVLTEAFF.

This rearrangement joins TRBV19 to TRBJ1-2, with D tentatively TRBD1 (5 bases). The CDR3 extends over 13 amino acids. CDR1 and CDR2 from the germline V gene are LNHDA and SQIVND (reference sequence). Trimming pared 5 bases from V and 8 bases from J, leaving 15 bases between. CDR3 coding DNA: TGTGCCAGTAGTTTATTCGGGACGGAAGGCTACACCTTC. As protein: CASSLFGTEGYTF.

V and J are TRBV5-6 and TRBJ1-1; a possible D gene is TRBD1 (5 bases). V was pared by 5 bases and J by 3 bases, with 14 bases between. The CDR3 runs 14 residues. Per germline, CDR1 SGHDT and CDR2 YYEEEE. The CDR3 nucleotides are TGTGCCAGCAGTTCTAGACGGGGACACACTGAAGCTTTCTTT. Translation: CASSSRRGHTEAFF.

The chain combines TRBV19 with TRBJ2-5, with D possibly TRBD2 on 6 matching bases. CDR1 LNHDA and CDR2 SQIVND come from the germline V gene (reference sequence). Trimming shortened V by 6 bases and J by 2 bases, and 13 bases separated the two germline ends. There are 14 residues in the CDR3. CDR3 coding DNA: TGTGCCAGTAGCCAGACTAGGCGTCAAGAGACCCAGTACTTC. Translated: CASSQTRRQETQYF.

The gene calls are TRBV5-4 and TRBJ2-7; 7 bases map to TRBD1. This CDR3 is 15 amino acids long. Germline-derived CDR1 and CDR2 are SGHNT and YYREEE (reference sequence). After removal of 4 bases from V and 0 bases from J, the junction contained 7 bases not matched to a gene. CDR3 nucleotide sequence: TGTGCCAGCAGCGCGGACAGGAAGAGCTCCTACGAGCAGTACTTC. This translates into CASSADRKSSYEQYF. The entire variable domain, with the rest obtained from reference TRBV5-4 and TRBJ2-7, is as follows: ETGVTQSPTHLIKTRGQQVTLRCSSQSGHNTVSWYQQALGQGPQFIFQYYREEENGRGNFPPRFSGLQFPNYSSELNVNALELDDSALYLCASSADRKSSYEQYFGPGTRLTVT.

The chain couples TRBV6-1 to TRBJ2-2; TRBD2 aligns across 8 bases. The length of the CDR3 is 16 residues. V was clipped by 4 bases and J by 6 bases; unmatched bases: 10. Germline V gene data show CDR1 as MNHNS and CDR2 as SASEGT. CDR3 sequence (DNA): TGTGCCAGCAGTGGAACCGTAGCGGGGAGGGCCGGGGAGCTGTTTTTT. Translated: CASSGTVAGRAGELFF.

This sequence joins TRBV7-2 and TRBJ1-2; tentative D call: TRBD1 (6 bases). The CDR3 totals 15 residues. Germline lookup yields CDR1 SGHTA and CDR2 FQGNSA. With 4 bases removed from V and 3 bases from J, the gap between germline ends came to 15 bases. The CDR3: CASSSDRPADYGYTF. The CDR3 DNA sequence: TGTGCCAGCAGCTCAGACAGGCCTGCTGACTATGGCTACACCTTC. The full variable domain, with the rest looked up from reference TRBV7-2 and TRBJ1-2, is GAGVSQSPSNKVTEKGKDVELRCDPISGHTALYWYRQSLGQGLEFLIYFQGNSAPDKSGLPSDRFSAERTGGSVSTLTIQRTQQEDSAVYLCASSSDRPADYGYTFGSGTRLTVV.

CDR3: CASSPLAGTAKHLFGYTF. As DNA, the CDR3 is TGTGCCAGCAGTCCACTCGCCGGGACAGCAAAACACTTATTTGGCTACACCTTC. V usage is TRBV27 and J usage is TRBJ1-2; 7 bases agree with TRBD1. CDR3 length: 18 residues. Per the germline V gene, CDR1 is MNHEY and CDR2 is SMNVEV (reference sequence). The J segment lost 7 bases and the V segment lost 5 bases, leaving 22 bases of the junction unmatched.

This clone was observed a single time. V and J are TRBV29-1 and TRBJ2-5, with D possibly being TRBD2 (7 bases). Between the trimmed V and J ends, which lost 3 bases and 1 base, there was a span of 15 bases. The CDR3 sequence is 15 residues long. Germline lookup yields CDR1 SQVTM and CDR2 ANQGSEA. CDR3 DNA: TGCAGCGTTGACTCACGGGGGGCATTCCAAGAGACCCAGTACTTC. This sequence encodes CSVDSRGAFQETQYF. Based on the CDR3 plus reference TRBV29-1 and TRBJ2-5, the full variable domain is SAVISQKPSRDICQRGTSLTIQCQVDSQVTMMFWYRQQPGQSLTLIATANQGSEATYESGFVIDKFPISRPNLTFSTLTVSNMSPEDSSIYLCSVDSRGAFQETQYFGPGTRLLVL.

The chain employs TRBV5-4 and TRBJ2-7, with 8 bases that match TRBD1. Germline CDR1 and CDR2: SGHNT and YYREEE (reference sequence). The CDR3 consists of 16 residues. Trimming removed 4 bases from V and 1 base from J; junction bases left unmatched: 10. The CDR3 DNA is TGTGCCAGCAGCCAGCCCTCCCGGGACAGGTCCTACGAGCAGTACTTC. Translation gives CASSQPSRDRSYEQYF.

The CDR3, as DNA: TGTGCCAGCAGCTTAGCGACCACTAGCGGGATAACCTACGAGCAGTACTTC. It specifies CASSLATTSGITYEQYF. V gene TRBV7-8 combines with J gene TRBJ2-7, with TRBD2 matching over 10 bases. Germline trimming cut 0 bases from V and 2 bases from J; bases unmatched to any gene: 7. The CDR3 has 17 residues. Germline V lookup: CDR1 SGHVS, CDR2 FQNEAQ.

J is TRBJ2-2 and V is TRBV5-1, with 8 bases fitting TRBD1. The J segment lost 0 bases and the V segment lost 7 bases, leaving 2 bases of the junction unmatched. CDR1 is SGHRS and CDR2 is YFSETQ in the germline V gene. The CDR3 is 14 residues long. The CDR3 reads CASLDRANTGELFF. In nucleotides, the CDR3 is TGCGCCAGCTTGGACAGGGCGAACACCGGGGAGCTGTTTTTT.

The rearrangement links TRBV7-9 to TRBJ2-1, with D perhaps TRBD1 (5 bases). The CDR3 has 16 amino acids. From germline, CDR1 is SEHNR and CDR2 FQNEAQ (reference sequence). V gave up 2 bases and J gave up 3 bases, with 14 bases separating them. The CDR3 sequence is CASSLSAGQGYNEQFF. As DNA, the CDR3 is TGTGCCAGCAGCTTAAGTGCAGGGCAGGGCTACAATGAGCAGTTCTTC.